This entry concerns a single T cell receptor (beta chain). Its antigen is unknown. V was pared by 2 bases and J by 5 bases, with 12 bases between. CDR3 length: 14 amino acids. The germline V gene has CDR1 SEHNR and CDR2 FQNEAQ (reference sequence). Method: immunoSEQ multiplex PCR; TCRdb's copy keeps in-frame clones and lacks some. This sample yields about 62,000 clones, of which more than 90% are seen a single time; 0.6% to 0.8% belongs to the top ten. These data are taken from a study of OX40 agonist ivuxolimab in advanced cancers. Study context: Prior anti-PD-1, anti-PD-L1 or anti-CTLA-4 therapy did not bar entry, and about 40% had some. Three patients, one with hepatocellular carcinoma and two with cutaneous melanoma, achieved partial responses.

Regarding the study as a whole: Expanded clones were, on average, more numerous in CD8+ T cells than in CD4+.

This sequence originates from an adult with an advanced solid tumor such as melanoma, head and neck, liver or kidney cancer. This specimen was CD4+ or CD8+ T cells sorted from blood, taken in a trial of the OX40 agonist ivuxolimab. The rearrangement links TRBV7-9 to TRBJ2-5; TRBD1 is a possible D gene (5 bases). CDR3 region: CASSLRQMKETQYF. CDR3 sequence (DNA): TGTGCCAGCAGCTTAAGACAGATGAAGGAGACCCAGTACTTC. Combining the CDR3 with reference TRBV7-9 and TRBJ2-5 gives the whole variable domain DTGVSQNPRHKITKRGQNVTFRCDPISEHNRLYWYRQTLGQGPEFLTYFQNEAQLEKSRLLSDRFSAERPKGSFSTLEIQRTEQGDSAMYLCASSLRQMKETQYFGPGTRLLVL.